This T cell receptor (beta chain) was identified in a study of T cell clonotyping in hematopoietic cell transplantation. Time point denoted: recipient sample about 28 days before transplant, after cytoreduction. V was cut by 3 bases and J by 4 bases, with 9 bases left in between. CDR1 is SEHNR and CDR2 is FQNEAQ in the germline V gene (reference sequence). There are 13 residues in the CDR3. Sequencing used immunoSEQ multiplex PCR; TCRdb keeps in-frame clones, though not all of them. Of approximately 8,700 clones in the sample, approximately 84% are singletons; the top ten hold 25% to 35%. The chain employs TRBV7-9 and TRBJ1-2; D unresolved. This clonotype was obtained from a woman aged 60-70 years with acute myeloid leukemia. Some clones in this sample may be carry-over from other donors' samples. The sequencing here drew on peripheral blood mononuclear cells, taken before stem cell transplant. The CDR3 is CASSLKTAYGYTF. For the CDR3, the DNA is TGTGCCAGCAGCTTGAAGACGGCCTATGGCTACACCTTC.